The entry that follows covers one T cell receptor beta chain sequence. One junction end disagrees with the germline gene, perhaps due to a read error. Clones were read by immunoSEQ multiplex PCR, and TCRdb kept only the in-frame ones, dropping some. The repertoire holds over 950,000 clones, roughly 80% seen once, with roughly 0.82% in the top ten. The data stem from a study of shared clonotypes between healthy human individuals. In germline, CDR1 is WSHSY, CDR2 SAAADI. The CDR3 has 14 residues. The TCR comes from a man aged 18 to 30 in good health. Some clones in this sample may be carry-over from other donors' samples. The chain has TRBV10-2 and TRBJ1-1, with D tentatively TRBD1 (6 bases). Material: memory CD4+ T cells from PBMCs. The sample's subset: CD45RA-negative fraction. This CDR3 reads CASKGGGTNTEAFF. In DNA, the CDR3 is TGCGCTAGCAAAGGAGGGGGTACGAACACTGAAGCTTTCTTT.